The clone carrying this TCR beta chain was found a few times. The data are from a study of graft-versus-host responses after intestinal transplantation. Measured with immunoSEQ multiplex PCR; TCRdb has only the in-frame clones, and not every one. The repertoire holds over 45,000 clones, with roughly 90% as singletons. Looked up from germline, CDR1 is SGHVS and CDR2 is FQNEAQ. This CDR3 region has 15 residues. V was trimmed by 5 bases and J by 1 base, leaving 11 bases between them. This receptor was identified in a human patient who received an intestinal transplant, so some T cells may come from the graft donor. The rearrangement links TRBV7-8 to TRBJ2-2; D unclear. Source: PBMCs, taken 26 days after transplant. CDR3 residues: CASSHGVENTGELFF. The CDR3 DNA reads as TGTGCCAGCAGCCATGGAGTGGAGAACACCGGGGAGCTGTTTTTT.